The 30 T cell receptor beta chains below were found in one sample sequenced in a study of CD8 T cells in Susac syndrome. Random hexamers served to reverse transcribe about 0.5 to 1 ug RNA. One entry per CDR3 protein results from TCRdb running MiXCR on the immunoSEQ multiplex PCR reads. The sample records around 140,000 distinct CDR3 sequences, over 80% being singletons. The sequenced sample consisted of CD8+ T cells from PBMCs. These receptors originate from a human donor with multiple sclerosis.

This clonotype came up once. This rearrangement joins TRBV5-5 to TRBJ1-2; no clear D. With 4 bases removed from V and 6 bases from J, the gap between germline ends came to 19 bases. The CDR3 is 15 residues long. Germline assignment: CDR1 SGHKS and CDR2 YYEKEE (reference sequence). Written as DNA, the CDR3 is TGTGCCAGCAGCCCCGCCAGTTTGCAGGTTGATGGCTACACCTTC. This gives the protein CASSPASLQVDGYTF.

This chain connects TRBV7-8 to TRBJ2-1; TRBD2 might be the D (6 bases). The CDR3 is 15 amino acids. V lost 5 bases and J 2 bases, leaving 13 bases between the germline ends. Germline V gene sequence: CDR1 SGHVS, CDR2 FQNEAQ. The CDR3, as DNA: TGTGCCAGCAGCCTTTCGGGGGTAACCTACAATGAGCAGTTCTTC. Its protein product is CASSLSGVTYNEQFF.

This clonotype occurred a few times. This chain joins TRBV6-6 and TRBJ2-1, with 12 bases matching TRBD2. Per germline, CDR1 MNHNY and CDR2 SVGAGI (reference sequence). V lost 6 bases and J lost 4; bases outside the gene matches: 4. The CDR3 is 15 amino acids. CDR3 DNA: TGTGCCAGCAGATCCGGGACTAGCGGGTACAATGAGCAGTTCTTC. Translated, it gives CASRSGTSGYNEQFF.

This chain uses TRBV29-1 with TRBJ1-1; possible D gene TRBD1, 5 bases. V dropped 4 bases and J dropped 2 bases, with 14 bases sitting between them. Germline CDR1 reads SQVTM; CDR2 reads ANQGSEA. This CDR3 is 14 amino acids long. The CDR3 reads CSVAGTVVNTEAFF. The DNA for the CDR3 is TGCAGCGTTGCCGGGACCGTGGTCAACACTGAAGCTTTCTTT.

This chain connects TRBV2 to TRBJ2-3; tentatively, D is TRBD1 (6 bases). The germline gives CDR1 SNHLY, CDR2 FYNNEI. V gave up 8 bases and J gave up 2 bases, with 14 bases separating them. The CDR3 loop spans 14 amino acids. The CDR3 loop reads CASGPQGNTDTQYF. CDR3 sequence (DNA): TGTGCCAGCGGGCCACAGGGTAACACAGATACGCAGTATTTT.

In the case of this clonotype: One end of the junction fails to match germline, which may point to a read error. V is TRBV5-1 and J is TRBJ1-1, with TRBD1 matching 7 bases. This CDR3 region has 19 residues. From germline, CDR1 is SGHRS and CDR2 YFSETQ. For the CDR3, the DNA is TGCGCCGGCAGCGGCCGATATGGGACAGTCTTTACGGGGAACACTGAAGCTTTCTTT. Translating gives CAGSGRYGTVFTGNTEAFF.

V and J are TRBV4-1 and TRBJ2-7; D unresolved. This CDR3 is 12 amino acids long. Germline V lookup: CDR1 MGHRA, CDR2 YSYEKL. The V end was cut by 3 bases, the J end by 6 bases, with 9 bases between. DNA for the CDR3: TGCGCCAGCAGCCAGCTGACCGGCGAGCAGTACTTC. Its protein product is CASSQLTGEQYF.

The chain uses TRBV27 and TRBJ2-1; either TRBD1 or TRBD2 may fit D (5 bases each). Per the germline V gene, CDR1 is MNHEY and CDR2 is SMNVEV (reference sequence). CDR3 size: 14 residues. V lost 3 bases and J lost 6, with 12 bases in between. CDR3 coding DNA: TGTGCCAGCAGTTTTGGGGGTTTGGGCAATGAGCAGTTCTTC. Encoded protein: CASSFGGLGNEQFF.

The genes are TRBV29-1 and TRBJ2-2, with D possibly TRBD1 on 6 matching bases. The CDR3 is 12 amino acids. Looked up from germline, CDR1 is SQVTM and CDR2 is ANQGSEA. V lost 2 bases to trimming and J lost 7 bases, with 8 bases between them. CDR3 bases: TGCAGCGTTGAAACAGGGCTCGGGGAGCTGTTTTTT. This encodes CSVETGLGELFF.

The genes are TRBV15 and TRBJ2-3; TRBD2 aligns across 12 bases. V dropped 1 base and J dropped 2; count of bases not matched to a gene: 7. The CDR3 extends over 18 amino acids. From germline, CDR1 is LNHNV and CDR2 YYDKDF (reference sequence). The CDR3: CATSRALAGGPFTDTQYF. CDR3 DNA sequence: TGTGCCACCAGCAGAGCCCTAGCGGGAGGGCCATTCACAGATACGCAGTATTTT.

V gene TRBV5-6 combines with J gene TRBJ1-1; D ambiguous. The V end lost 4 bases, the J end lost 6 bases, and 13 bases lay between the germline ends. Germline CDR1 and CDR2: SGHDT and YYEEEE. The CDR3 extends over 13 amino acids. CDR3 sequence reads: CASSLVPASEAFF. DNA of the CDR3: TGTGCCAGCAGCCTGGTCCCAGCTTCTGAAGCTTTCTTT.

This chain links TRBV19 with TRBJ1-1; D is ambiguous. The CDR3 extends over 14 amino acids. V dropped 3 bases and J dropped 4 bases, with 12 bases sitting between them. The germline V gene has CDR1 LNHDA and CDR2 SQIVND (reference sequence). Here the CDR3 reads CASSIWAPGTEAFF. DNA of the CDR3: TGTGCCAGTAGTATCTGGGCGCCGGGCACTGAAGCTTTCTTT.

J is TRBJ2-2 and V is TRBV20-1; 11 nucleotides agree with TRBD1. CDR1 DFQATT and CDR2 SNEGSKA come from the germline V gene (reference sequence). The J segment lost 5 bases and the V segment lost 5 bases, leaving 4 bases of the junction unmatched. This CDR3 spans 14 amino acids. The CDR3 protein is CSAADRGLTGELFF. CDR3 DNA: TGCAGTGCTGCGGACAGGGGGCTTACCGGGGAGCTGTTTTTT.

The chain combines TRBV5-8 with TRBJ2-1, with D unresolved. Trimming stripped 0 bases from V and 0 bases from J, with 7 bases between. Germline CDR1 and CDR2: SGHTS and YDEGEE. This CDR3 contains 15 residues. CDR3 loop: CASSLVVDSYNEQFF. The CDR3 nucleotides are TGTGCCAGCAGCTTGGTCGTTGACTCCTACAATGAGCAGTTCTTC.

The table lists this clonotype with a few counts. A junction end diverges from the germline sequence, so it may reflect a read error. This sequence joins TRBV12-3 or TRBV12-4 and TRBJ2-1; TRBD1 matches 8 bases. CDR3 length: 12 amino acids. CDR3 in amino acids: CASSGQGNEQFF. The CDR3 DNA is TGTGCCAGCAGTGGACAGGGCAATGAGCAGTTCTTT.

The DNA of the CDR3 is TGCGCCAGCAGCCAAGCGGAATCCTACGAGCAGTACTTC. Translation: CASSQAESYEQYF. The chain has TRBV4-1 and TRBJ2-7; D unclear. V was trimmed by 1 base and J by 1 base, leaving 5 bases between them. The germline CDR1 and CDR2 sequences are MGHRA and YSYEKL. The CDR3 totals 13 residues.

The rearrangement joins TRBV13 to TRBJ2-2; 10 bases are a match to TRBD1. With V trimmed by 4 bases and J by 6 bases, 11 bases remained unmatched. The germline gives CDR1 PRHDT, CDR2 FYEKMQ (reference sequence). This CDR3 is 17 amino acids long. The CDR3, as DNA: TGTGCCAGCAGCTCGCTAGGGGACAGGGGTTACGCCGGGGAGCTGTTTTTT. Translated: CASSSLGDRGYAGELFF.

The gene calls are TRBV9 and TRBJ1-5; possible D gene TRBD1, 5 bases. The CDR3 totals 15 residues. CDR1 and CDR2 from the germline V gene are SGDLS and YYNGEE. The V end lost 4 bases, the J end lost 4 bases, and 15 bases lay between the germline ends. The CDR3 spells CASSRDNGGNQPQHF. For the CDR3, the DNA is TGTGCCAGCAGCCGGGATAATGGGGGGAATCAGCCCCAGCATTTT.

A few counts support this clonotype. The V call is TRBV3-1, the J call TRBJ2-6; D tentatively reads TRBD1 or TRBD2 (5 bases each). Germline CDR1 LGHDT, CDR2 YNNKEL (reference sequence). Trimming cost V 6 bases and J 0 bases, with 15 bases left between them. The CDR3 runs 17 residues. The CDR3 here is CASRGPGILSGANVLTF. CDR3 DNA: TGTGCCAGCAGGGGACCGGGGATTCTCTCTGGGGCCAACGTCCTGACTTTC.

V gene TRBV2 combines with J gene TRBJ1-1; 7 nucleotides align to TRBD1. This CDR3 is 17 amino acids long. Germline CDR1 SNHLY, CDR2 FYNNEI. J lost 0 bases, V lost 6 bases, and 13 bases had no gene match. The CDR3 spells CASRGKTGDTLNTEAFF. The CDR3 DNA is TGTGCCAGCAGGGGCAAAACAGGGGACACACTGAACACTGAAGCTTTCTTT.

Turning to this clonotype: The junction does not match germline at one end; this may be a read error. V and J are TRBV5-1 and TRBJ1-2; D call uncertain. The CDR3 extends over 12 amino acids. The germline V gene encodes CDR1 SGHRS and CDR2 YFSETQ. CDR3 DNA sequence: TGCGCCAGCAGCTTGGGTATATGGACGGTAGAGTTC. This codes for CASSLGIWTVEF.

The chain links TRBV4-2 to TRBJ2-3; 8 nucleotides line up with TRBD2. Trimming took 3 bases from V and 4 from J; bases not matched to a gene: 15. CDR3 length: 18 amino acids. CDR1 is LGHNA and CDR2 is YNFKEQ in the germline V gene. The CDR3 sequence: CASSHRTVAGGRSDTQYF. CDR3 DNA sequence: TGTGCCAGCAGCCATCGCACGGTGGCGGGGGGTAGGTCAGATACGCAGTATTTT.

This chain links TRBV4-1 with TRBJ1-1; TRBD1 matches at 10 bases. CDR3 length: 15 residues. Germline V gives CDR1 MGHRA, CDR2 YSYEKL. Losses at the gene ends were 1 base for V and 5 bases for J; bases not matched to a gene: 4. The CDR3 protein is CASSQGDRGRTEAFF. CDR3 DNA: TGCGCCAGCAGCCAAGGAGACAGGGGGCGGACTGAAGCTTTCTTT.

This rearrangement joins TRBV11-2 to TRBJ2-7, with TRBD1 identical over 12 bases. The CDR3 length is 19 residues. From germline, CDR1 is SGHAT and CDR2 FQNNGV. J gave up 0 bases and V 5 bases, and 14 bases lay outside the gene matches. The CDR3 loop is CASSILRDRGPHFSYEQYF. CDR3 nucleotide sequence: TGTGCCAGCAGCATACTCCGGGACAGGGGGCCCCATTTCTCCTACGAGCAGTACTTC.

The chain recombines TRBV12-3 or TRBV12-4 with TRBJ2-5; D possibly corresponds to TRBD1 (6 bases). The CDR3 is made up of 14 amino acids. V lost 4 bases to trimming and J lost 3 bases, with 12 bases between them. The CDR3 nucleotides read TGTGCCAGCAGTTCAGGACAGAACGAAGAGACCCAGTACTTC. Residues: CASSSGQNEETQYF.

This clonotype was seen a few times. The rearrangement uses TRBV4-1 and TRBJ2-5; D gene uncertain. Per germline, CDR1 MGHRA and CDR2 YSYEKL. This CDR3 comprises 14 residues. With 0 bases removed from V and 1 base from J, the gap between germline ends came to 6 bases. This chain's CDR3 is CASSQDGAQETQYF. The CDR3 DNA sequence: TGCGCCAGCAGCCAAGACGGTGCCCAAGAGACCCAGTACTTC.

The V call is TRBV28, the J call TRBJ2-1; 9 nucleotides agree with TRBD2. J lost 11 bases, V lost 3 bases, and 23 bases had no gene match. Per the germline V gene, CDR1 is MDHEN and CDR2 is SYDVKM. This CDR3 is built from 19 residues. The CDR3 nucleotides read TGTGCCAGCAGTTTTAGCAGGGTAACTAGCGGGTCTCAGTGGGAAAAGCAGTTCTTC. Translation gives CASSFSRVTSGSQWEKQFF.

V gene TRBV24-1 combines with J gene TRBJ2-3; D possibly corresponds to TRBD1 (6 bases). CDR3 length equals 15 residues. The V end was cut by 0 bases, the J end by 3 bases, with 9 bases between. CDR1 KGHDR and CDR2 SFDVKD come from the germline V gene. The CDR3 nucleotides read TGTGCCACCAGTGATTTGATAGGGGGAACAGATACGCAGTATTTT. It translates to CATSDLIGGTDTQYF.

The chain uses TRBV6-2 or TRBV6-3 and TRBJ2-1; 14 bases are shared with TRBD2. Germline V CDR1 and CDR2: MNHEY, SVGEGT. V trimming: 5 bases; J trimming: 10 bases; junction bases outside the gene matches: 19. The CDR3 loop spans 19 amino acids. For the CDR3, the DNA is TGTGCCAGCAGTCCCGACCCTTTTGGACTAGCGGGAGGCCTCAAGGAGCAGTTCTTC. It encodes CASSPDPFGLAGGLKEQFF.

The sample holds a few counts of this clonotype. The chain joins TRBV19 to TRBJ2-7, with 7 positions matching TRBD1. CDR3 length: 15 residues. Trimming cost V 3 bases and J 3 bases; bases outside gene matches: 8. Per the germline V gene, CDR1 is LNHDA and CDR2 is SQIVND (reference sequence). CDR3 sequence (DNA): TGTGCCAGTAGTATCTGGCTGGGGGACAGCTACGAGCAGTACTTC. It translates to CASSIWLGDSYEQYF.